The 20 T cell receptor beta chains reported below all come from one sample, sequenced in a study of blood T cell repertoires in COVID-19. The repertoire was sequenced with immunoSEQ multiplex PCR; TCRdb's copy has only in-frame clones and lacks some. The sample yields over 100,000 clones, 60% to 75% seen once. Sequenced input: peripheral blood. These receptors all stem from a woman in her 70s with acute or convalescent COVID-19.

This clone was seen once. V gene TRBV9 combines with J gene TRBJ1-4; TRBD1 matches at 8 bases. The V gene's germline CDR1 is SGDLS and CDR2 YYNGEE. This CDR3 spans 15 amino acids. With 0 bases clipped from V and 7 bases from J, the junction kept 5 bases outside the gene matches. Written as DNA, the CDR3 is TGTGCCAGCAGCGTAGCAGGGGGCGCGGGTGAAAAACTGTTTTTT. Amino acid sequence: CASSVAGGAGEKLFF.

A word on this clone: Other nucleotide sequences from this sample produce the same CDR3. The chain joins TRBV7-9 to TRBJ2-7; 7 nucleotides agree with TRBD2. Per germline, CDR1 SEHNR and CDR2 FQNEAQ (reference sequence). This CDR3 comprises 14 residues. Trimming cost V 4 bases and J 0 bases; bases outside gene matches: 3. The CDR3 is CASSSGTISYEQYF. The DNA for the CDR3 is TGTGCCAGCAGCTCCGGGACTATCTCCTACGAGCAGTACTTC.

The chain combines TRBV7-2 with TRBJ1-4; 11 bases agree with TRBD1. The ends lost 3 bases at V and 10 bases at J; junction bases unmatched: 1. The CDR3 is made up of 13 amino acids. Germline values: CDR1 SGHTA, CDR2 FQGNSA. The DNA for the CDR3 is TGTGCCAGCAGCTTCGGGACAGGGGGAAAACTGTTTTTT. It specifies CASSFGTGGKLFF. Full variable domain (outside the CDR3, taken from reference TRBV7-2 and TRBJ1-4): GAGVSQSPSNKVTEKGKDVELRCDPISGHTALYWYRQSLGQGLEFLIYFQGNSAPDKSGLPSDRFSAERTGGSVSTLTIQRTQQEDSAVYLCASSFGTGGKLFFGSGTQLSVL.

This clone has a count of ten or more. The rearrangement links TRBV7-3 to TRBJ2-2; TRBD2 agrees at 10 bases. The J segment lost 4 bases and the V segment lost 5 bases, leaving 4 bases of the junction unmatched. From germline, CDR1 is SGHTA and CDR2 FQGTGA. CDR3 length equals 15 residues. Here the CDR3 DNA reads TGTGCCAGCAGCCAACTAGCGGGAACCACCGGGGAGCTGTTTTTT. Its protein is CASSQLAGTTGELFF.

V is TRBV7-3 and J is TRBJ2-2, with D possibly matching TRBD1 (5 bases). The CDR3 covers 14 residues. CDR1 SGHTA and CDR2 FQGTGA come from the germline V gene. Between the trimmed V and J ends, which lost 4 bases and 6 bases, there was a span of 12 bases. The CDR3 coding sequence is TGTGCCAGCAGCTCGTCAGGGTACCCCGGGGAGCTGTTTTTT. Its protein product is CASSSSGYPGELFF.

This clone was picked up a small number of times. The chain combines TRBV5-4 with TRBJ1-4; no reliable D call. V was pared by 0 bases and J by 6 bases, with 6 bases between. The CDR3 consists of 13 residues. The germline CDR1 and CDR2 sequences are SGHNT and YYREEE (reference sequence). The CDR3 loop is CASSLGGHEKLFF. The CDR3 DNA is TGTGCCAGCAGCTTGGGAGGGCATGAAAAACTGTTTTTT.

This clone has only a few counts. This chain joins TRBV6-5 and TRBJ2-7, with D perhaps matching TRBD1 (5 bases). Germline CDR1 and CDR2: MNHEY and SVGAGI. Trimming removed 8 bases at V and 3 bases at J, with 14 bases between. There are 13 residues in the CDR3. As DNA, the CDR3 is TGTGCCAGCGGCCCGAAAGGGGTCTACGAGCAGTACTTC. Encoded protein: CASGPKGVYEQYF.

V and J are TRBV5-1 and TRBJ1-6; maybe TRBD1 (6 bases). The ends were cut back, 2 bases at V and 5 bases at J, with 11 bases in the middle. Germline-derived CDR1 and CDR2 are SGHRS and YFSETQ. There are 15 residues in the CDR3. DNA of the CDR3: TGCGCCAGCAGCTTTGCGGGGGCCGATAATTCACCCCTCCACTTT. The encoded protein is CASSFAGADNSPLHF.

The rearrangement uses TRBV19 and TRBJ2-1, with 8 nucleotides matching TRBD1. This CDR3 comprises 13 residues. Looked up from germline, CDR1 is LNHDA and CDR2 is SQIVND (reference sequence). The V segment lost 6 bases and the J segment 9 bases; nucleotides outside the gene matches: 7. The chain's CDR3 is CASSPRTGIEQFF. Written as DNA, the CDR3 is TGTGCCAGTAGCCCCCGGACAGGGATTGAGCAGTTCTTC.

This rearrangement joins TRBV9 to TRBJ2-7, with TRBD2 as a possible D gene (5 bases). The CDR3 length is 14 residues. V lost 0 bases and J 6 bases, leaving 13 bases between the germline ends. Germline V gene lookup returns CDR1 SGDLS and CDR2 YYNGEE. Here the CDR3 DNA reads TGTGCCAGCAGCGTAGTGGTCGAGGGCGGCGAGCAGTACTTC. It encodes CASSVVVEGGEQYF.

The V and J genes are TRBV3-1 (or the pseudogene TRBV3-2) and TRBJ2-5, with no clear D. The V and J ends lost 1 base and 2 bases respectively, with 5 bases between them. The CDR3 is 13 residues long. From germline, CDR1 is LGHDT and CDR2 YNNKEL (reference sequence). Here the CDR3 reads CASSQVRQETQYF. The CDR3 DNA reads TGTGCCAGCAGCCAAGTACGGCAAGAGACCCAGTACTTC.

This sequence joins TRBV9 and TRBJ2-7; a possible D gene is TRBD1 (5 bases). This CDR3 region has 15 residues. Trimming removed 0 bases from V and 0 bases from J, with 10 bases in between. CDR1 is SGDLS, CDR2 YYNGEE, per germline. Here the CDR3 reads CASSVGQQSSYEQYF. The DNA for the CDR3 is TGTGCCAGCAGCGTAGGACAGCAAAGCTCCTACGAGCAGTACTTC. Full variable domain (outside the CDR3, taken from reference TRBV9 and TRBJ2-7): DSGVTQTPKHLITATGQRVTLRCSPRSGDLSVYWYQQSLDQGLQFLIQYYNGEERAKGNILERFSAQQFPDLHSELNLSSLELGDSALYFCASSVGQQSSYEQYFGPGTRLTVT.

This clone has a count of ten or more. This chain joins TRBV19 and TRBJ2-7; the match to TRBD1 covers 7 bases. Looked up from germline, CDR1 is LNHDA and CDR2 is SQIVND (reference sequence). Losses at the gene ends were 6 bases for V and 0 bases for J; bases not matched to a gene: 8. The CDR3 covers 15 residues. CDR3 in DNA: TGTGCCAGTAGGAGAGCAGGGGGACCCTCCTACGAGCAGTACTTC. This codes for CASRRAGGPSYEQYF.

The V call is TRBV7-2, the J call TRBJ1-2, with 8 bases matching TRBD1. The J segment lost 2 bases and the V segment lost 0 bases, leaving 5 bases of the junction unmatched. CDR1 is SGHTA, CDR2 FQGNSA, per germline. The CDR3 extends over 16 amino acids. DNA of the CDR3: TGTGCCAGCAGCTTAGCCAGGGGGCACGGCAACTATGGCTACACCTTC. This sequence encodes CASSLARGHGNYGYTF.

The chain carries TRBV7-9 and TRBJ2-1; 8 bases fit TRBD2. With V trimmed by 4 bases and J by 7 bases, 6 bases remained unmatched. The germline CDR1 and CDR2 sequences are SEHNR and FQNEAQ (reference sequence). This CDR3 spans 14 amino acids. The DNA of the CDR3 is TGTGCCAGCAGCTCCAGCGGGAGTACGAATGAGCAGTTCTTC. Translating it yields CASSSSGSTNEQFF. Drawing the rest from reference TRBV7-9 and TRBJ2-1, the complete variable domain is DTGVSQNPRHKITKRGQNVTFRCDPISEHNRLYWYRQTLGQGPEFLTYFQNEAQLEKSRLLSDRFSAERPKGSFSTLEIQRTEQGDSAMYLCASSSSGSTNEQFFGPGTRLTVL.

The chain joins TRBV27 to TRBJ2-2, with 13 bases identical to TRBD2. This CDR3 is 19 amino acids long. Germline loops: CDR1 MNHEY, CDR2 SMNVEV (reference sequence). The V and J ends lost 7 bases and 5 bases, in that order; junction bases with no gene match: 16. The CDR3 loop is CASTSRLAGGTINTGELFF. In DNA, the CDR3 is TGTGCCAGCACTTCTAGACTAGCGGGAGGTACCATTAATACCGGGGAGCTGTTTTTT.

In DNA form, the CDR3 reads TGTGCCAGCAGCTTAGCCCTCAGGAATCAGCCCCAGCATTTT. Its protein is CASSLALRNQPQHF. The chain is built from TRBV7-2 and TRBJ1-5, with D uncertain. Germline lookup yields CDR1 SGHTA and CDR2 FQGNSA. The germline V and J ends were trimmed by 0 bases and 4 bases, with 7 bases remaining between them. The CDR3 length is 14 residues.

The V gene is TRBV6-1, the J gene TRBJ1-5, with 8 bases identical to TRBD1. J lost 6 bases, V lost 0 bases, and 7 bases had no gene match. Per the germline V gene, CDR1 is MNHNS and CDR2 is SASEGT. This CDR3 region has 16 residues. CDR3 protein: CASSEAPSGGVQPQHF. CDR3 DNA: TGTGCCAGCAGTGAAGCGCCATCAGGGGGCGTTCAGCCCCAGCATTTT.

This clone appeared a few times. CDR3 in amino acids: CASSYSKAGENEKLFF. In nucleotides, the CDR3 is TGTGCCAGCAGTTACTCGAAGGCAGGGGAGAATGAAAAACTGTTTTTT. The V call is TRBV6-5, the J call TRBJ1-4, with D possibly TRBD1 on 6 matching bases. V lost 0 bases to trimming and J lost 5 bases, with 13 bases between them. The germline V gene encodes CDR1 MNHEY and CDR2 SVGAGI. This CDR3 spans 16 amino acids.

This chain connects TRBV5-6 to TRBJ1-4; 7 nucleotides match TRBD1. The CDR3 is 15 residues long. V shed 0 bases, J shed 8 bases, and the junction held 7 bases outside the gene matches. CDR1 SGHDT and CDR2 YYEEEE come from the germline V gene. The CDR3 loop is CASSLEGRGSEKLFF. CDR3 DNA sequence: TGTGCCAGCAGCTTGGAGGGCAGGGGGTCCGAAAAACTGTTTTTT.